The source of this T cell receptor (beta chain) is a study of human T cells and chemical hapten exposure. In this sample, this clonotype turned up many times. The V gene end was trimmed by 5 bases and the J gene end by 10 bases; junction bases not matched to a gene: 5. This CDR3 contains 14 residues. CDR1 SGHVS and CDR2 FNYEAQ come from the germline V gene. The library gave individual cDNA molecules unique molecular identifiers. Authors' processing steps: Sequenced samples showed a median of roughly 99,000 TCRs each, with counts running from about 20,000 to 690,000. MiXCR, applied by TCRdb to the 5' RACE reads, yields one record per CDR3 protein. These V and J calls derive from TCRdb rather than the authors' analysis. The repertoire holds about 140,000 distinct CDR3 sequences, with over 3.5% as singletons. Researchers extracted total RNA from unfractionated whole blood.

The V and J genes are TRBV7-6 and TRBJ1-6, with 10 bases fitting TRBD1. The sequence was obtained from a female donor in good health. CDR3 in DNA: TGTGCCAGCAGCCCGACAGGGGGCGAGTCACCCCTCCACTTT. Protein sequence: CASSPTGGESPLHF.